The T cell receptor (beta chain) under discussion was sequenced for a study of blood T cells in healthy people across ages. Per germline, CDR1 SGHKS and CDR2 YYEKEE (reference sequence). This CDR3 has 15 amino acids. Trimming cost V 0 bases and J 4 bases, with 14 bases left between them. Study observations and caveats: Because sorting was not performed, PBMCs prevented conclusive naive versus antigen-experienced comparison.

In its sample, this clonotype was seen many times. Antigen unknown. Combining a sample-barcoded 5' primer with a J-beta primer mix, a second PCR ran for roughly 7 to 12 cycles. TCRdb re-analysed the 5' RACE reads in MiXCR, keeping a single row per CDR3 protein. Here the sample spans 450,000 to 700,000 distinct CDR3 sequences, 27% being singletons. The TCR comes from an older woman in good health. The gene calls are TRBV5-5 and TRBJ2-7; D possibly corresponds to TRBD2 (5 bases). Sequenced input: blood. CDR3: CASSLGVGVSYEQYF. CDR3 nucleotide sequence: TGTGCCAGCAGCTTGGGAGTCGGGGTTTCATACGAGCAGTACTTC.